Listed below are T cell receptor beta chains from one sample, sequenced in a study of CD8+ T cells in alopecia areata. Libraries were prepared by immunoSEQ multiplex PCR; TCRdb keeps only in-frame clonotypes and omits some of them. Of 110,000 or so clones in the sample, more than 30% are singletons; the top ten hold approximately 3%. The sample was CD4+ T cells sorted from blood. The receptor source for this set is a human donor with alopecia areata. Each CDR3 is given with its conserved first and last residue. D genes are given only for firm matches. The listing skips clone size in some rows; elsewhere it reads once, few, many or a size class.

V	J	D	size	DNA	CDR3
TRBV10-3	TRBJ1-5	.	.	TGTGCCATCAGTGAGTCAGAGAGGGGCAATCAGCCCCAGCATTTT	CAISESERGNQPQHF
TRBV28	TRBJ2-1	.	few	TGTGCCAGCAGTTTCGGTGCTAGCCTATCCTACAATGAGCAGTTCTTC	CASSFGASLSYNEQFF
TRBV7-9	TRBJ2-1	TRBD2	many	TGTGCCAGCAGGTCCGGGACTAGCGGGAAGTCGGGTGAGCAGTTCTTC	CASRSGTSGKSGEQFF
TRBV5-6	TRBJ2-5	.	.	TGTGCCAGCAGCCCCCGGACGGTCGGGACCCAGTACTTC	CASSPRTVGTQYF
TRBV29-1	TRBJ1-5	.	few	TGCAGCGTTCGGGGTGTGGATAGCAATCAGCCCCAGCATTTT	CSVRGVDSNQPQHF
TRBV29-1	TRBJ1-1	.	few	TGCAGCGCCTCCAGGGGTAATACTGAAGCTTTCTTT	CSASRGNTEAFF
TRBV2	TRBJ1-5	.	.	TGTGCCAGCAGTGCCGATCACAATCAGCCCCAGCATTTT	CASSADHNQPQHF
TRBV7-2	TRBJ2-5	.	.	TGTGCCAGCAGCGGAGTTGGGGGAGAGGGGACCCAGTACTTC	CASSGVGGEGTQYF
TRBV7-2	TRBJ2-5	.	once	TGTGCCAGCAGCTTAGTTGGCGCTGTGGAGACCCAGTACTTC	CASSLVGAVETQYF
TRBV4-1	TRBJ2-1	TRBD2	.	TGCGCCAGCAGTACCCAGGAGCGGGGCTACAATGAGCAGTTCTTC	CASSTQERGYNEQFF
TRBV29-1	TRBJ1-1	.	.	TGCAGCGTTGAGGGAGGGAACACTGAAGCTTTCTTT	CSVEGGNTEAFF
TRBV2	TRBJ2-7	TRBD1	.	TGTGCCAGCAGTGAACAGGGGGCAATCTACGAGCAGTACTTC	CASSEQGAIYEQYF
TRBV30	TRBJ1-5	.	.	TGTGCCTGGAGTCCCTCGGATGAGCAGCCCCAGCATTTT	CAWSPSDEQPQHF
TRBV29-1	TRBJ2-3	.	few	TGCAGCGTTGAAGGAACAGGGAGCCCAGATACGCAGTATTTT	CSVEGTGSPDTQYF
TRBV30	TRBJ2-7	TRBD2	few	TGTGCCGCCAGCGGGATCGGGTACGAGCAGTACTTC	CAASGIGYEQYF
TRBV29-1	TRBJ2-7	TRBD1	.	TGCAGCGTTCGACAGGGCCCAACCTACGAGCAGTACTTC	CSVRQGPTYEQYF
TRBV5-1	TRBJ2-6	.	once	TGCGCCAGCAGCGTTTCCTCTGGGGCCAACGTCCTGACTTTC	CASSVSSGANVLTF
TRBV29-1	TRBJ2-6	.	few	TGCAGCGTCCAAAGGGACTTCGACTCTGGGGCCAACGTCCTGACTTTC	CSVQRDFDSGANVLTF
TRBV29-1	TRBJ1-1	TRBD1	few	TGCAGCGTTTTGGGACAGCCTAGTACTGAAGCTTTCTTT	CSVLGQPSTEAFF
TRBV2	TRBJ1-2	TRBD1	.	TGTGCCAGCAGTGAAGCTGGGACAGGGCTTGGCTACACCTTC	CASSEAGTGLGYTF
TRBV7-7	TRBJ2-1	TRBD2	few	TGTGCCAGCAGCCCTAGCGGGAGGCACAATGAGCAGTTCTTC	CASSPSGRHNEQFF
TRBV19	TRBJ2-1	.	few	TGTGCCAGTAGTAGGAGAAGCTCCTACAATGAGCAGTTCTTC	CASSRRSSYNEQFF
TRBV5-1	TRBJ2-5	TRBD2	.	TGCGCCAGCAGCTTGACTAGCGGGAGGGCCGGGGAGACCCAGTACTTC	CASSLTSGRAGETQYF
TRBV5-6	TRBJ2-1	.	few	TGTGCCAGCAGTCGTCGTCCAATGAGCAAGTTCTTC	CASSRRPMSKFF
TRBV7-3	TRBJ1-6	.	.	TGTGCCAGCAGCTTGAGGACAGTTAATTCACCCCTCCACTTT	CASSLRTVNSPLHF
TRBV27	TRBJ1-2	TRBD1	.	TGTGCCAGCAAGACAGGGGGCTATGGCTACACCTTC	CASKTGGYGYTF
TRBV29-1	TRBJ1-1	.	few	TGCAGCGTTGAATCGGAAGCTTTCTTT	CSVESEAFF
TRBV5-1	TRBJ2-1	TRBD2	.	TGCGCCAGCAGCCAGTCCGGGACTAGCGGAGGTGGTGGTGAGCAGTTCTTC	CASSQSGTSGGGGEQFF
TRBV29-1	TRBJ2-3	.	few	TGCAGCGTGGGGGCGGGGTCCACCACAGATACGCAGTATTTT	CSVGAGSTTDTQYF
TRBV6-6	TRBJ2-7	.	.	TGTGCCAGCAGTTACTCGAAAGCAGGGAACTACGAGCAGTACTTC	CASSYSKAGNYEQYF
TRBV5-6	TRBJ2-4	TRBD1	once	TGTGCCAGCAGCACCAGACAGGGCCTAGCCAAAAACATTCAGTACTTC	CASSTRQGLAKNIQYF
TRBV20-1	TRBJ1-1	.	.	TGCAGTGCTATCGGCACTGAAGCTTTCTTT	CSAIGTEAFF
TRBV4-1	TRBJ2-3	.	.	TGCGCCAGCAGCCATACTCGGGCAAGCACAGATACGCAGTATTTT	CASSHTRASTDTQYF
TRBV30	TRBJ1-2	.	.	TGTGCCTGGAGCTGGACATCTTTTCGCTACACCTTC	CAWSWTSFRYTF
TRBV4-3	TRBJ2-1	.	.	TGCGCCAGCAGCCGAGTACTAGGTGCAGATGAGCAGTTCTTC	CASSRVLGADEQFF
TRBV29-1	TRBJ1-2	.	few	TGCAGCTTTGGGACACAAAACTATGGCTACACCTTC	CSFGTQNYGYTF
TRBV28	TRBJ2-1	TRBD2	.	TGTGCCAGCAGTTTAGCGGCTAGCGGGATCTATGAGCAGTTCTTC	CASSLAASGIYEQFF
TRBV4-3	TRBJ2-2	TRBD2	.	TGCGCCAGCAGCCAAGAAGGGCGGGGGAGTTACACCGGGGAGCTGTTTTTT	CASSQEGRGSYTGELFF
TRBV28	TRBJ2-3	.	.	TGTGCCAGCAGTTTACCCTCAAGCACAGATACGCAGTATTTT	CASSLPSSTDTQYF
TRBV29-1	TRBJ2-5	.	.	TGCAGCGTTGTCGCCCGGGAGACCCAGTACTTC	CSVVARETQYF
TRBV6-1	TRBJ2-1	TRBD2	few	TGTGCCAGCAGTGACGGACTAGCGGGAGGCAATGAGCAGTTCTTC	CASSDGLAGGNEQFF
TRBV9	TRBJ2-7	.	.	TGTGCCAGCAGCCTGCGAGGTGGGGGTCCCTACGAGCAGTACTTC	CASSLRGGGPYEQYF
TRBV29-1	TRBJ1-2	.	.	TGCAGCGCCTCAGGGGCCCTTGGCTACACCTTC	CSASGALGYTF
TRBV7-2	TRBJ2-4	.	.	TGTGCCAGCAGCCCAGAGATTAACCTAGCCAAAAACATTCAGTACTTC	CASSPEINLAKNIQYF
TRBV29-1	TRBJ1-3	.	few	TGCAGCGTTGAAGAGTCCGCTCCTGGAAACACCATATATTTT	CSVEESAPGNTIYF
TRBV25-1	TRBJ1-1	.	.	TGTGCCAGCAGTGAATGGAGTGAAGCTTTCTTT	CASSEWSEAFF
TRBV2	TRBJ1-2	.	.	TGTGCCAGCAGTTATACTAGATATGGCTACACCTTC	CASSYTRYGYTF
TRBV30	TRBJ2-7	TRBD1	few	TGTGCTGAGGGGCAGGGGGACGTCTACGAGCAGTACTTC	CAEGQGDVYEQYF
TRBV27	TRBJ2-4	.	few	TGTGCCAGCACAGAGGGGGGAGCAACAGCCAAAAACATTCAGTACTTC	CASTEGGATAKNIQYF
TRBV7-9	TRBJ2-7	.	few	TGTGCCAGCAGCTGGGGACGGACCTACGAGCAGTACTTC	CASSWGRTYEQYF
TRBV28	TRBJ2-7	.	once	TGTGCCAGCAGTTTGCTCCATCTCGAGCAGTACTTC	CASSLLHLEQYF
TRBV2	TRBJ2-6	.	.	TGTGCCAGCAGGGAACAGGCGTCTGCCTCTGGGGCCAACGTCCTGACTTTC	CASREQASASGANVLTF
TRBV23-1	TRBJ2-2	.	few	TGCGCCAGCAGTCGAACTACGGATAACACCGGGGAGCTGTTTTTT	CASSRTTDNTGELFF
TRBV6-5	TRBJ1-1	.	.	TGTGCCAGCAGCCTGACGGTCAACACTGAAGCTTTCTTT	CASSLTVNTEAFF
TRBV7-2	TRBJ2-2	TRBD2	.	TGTGCCAGCAGCCCGACTAGCGTGGACACCGGGGAGCTGTTTTTT	CASSPTSVDTGELFF
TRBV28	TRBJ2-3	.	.	TGTGCCAGCAGCCAGGACAGTCATCGGTATTTT	CASSQDSHRYF
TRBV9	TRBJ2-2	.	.	TGTGCCAGCAGCGCGACAGGTACCTCCACCGGGGAGCTGTTTTTT	CASSATGTSTGELFF
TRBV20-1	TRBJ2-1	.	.	TGCAGTGGGGGCGGTTACAATGAGCAGTTCTTC	CSGGGYNEQFF
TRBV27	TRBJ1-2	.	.	TGTGCCAGCAGTTACGGGGTAGGGGACTCTGGCTACACCTTC	CASSYGVGDSGYTF